This T cell receptor (beta chain) emerged from a study of brain metastases from non-small cell lung cancer. TCRdb's copy holds only in-frame clones and misses some; the assay was immunoSEQ multiplex PCR. In the table there are some 1,300 clones, more than 80% of which are singletons. The origin of this receptor is a donor over 35 with non-small cell lung cancer. The specimen was tumor-adjacent normal tissue.

The CDR3 DNA reads as TGTGCCAGCAGCCGCCAGGGAATGACTGGGGCCAACGTCCTGACTTTC. Its protein product is CASSRQGMTGANVLTF. The genes are TRBV7-2 and TRBJ2-6, with a tentative D call TRBD1 (5 bases). Trimming shortened V by 5 bases and J by 2 bases, and 13 bases separated the two germline ends. CDR3 length equals 16 residues. Germline values: CDR1 SGHTA, CDR2 FQGNSA.